Listed below are T cell receptor beta chains from one sample, sequenced in a study of technical replicates of blood from a few donors. Sequenced by immunoSEQ multiplex PCR; TCRdb stores in-frame clones only, minus some. The profile covers fewer than 85,000 clones, with 85% to 95% appearing a single time and about 0.35% taken by the ten largest. Sequenced sample: T cells isolated from PBMCs. These TCRs come from a human donor in good health. CDR3s include the opening cysteine and the closing phenylalanine or tryptophan. D genes are given only for firm matches. Not every row has a clone size; where given, it reads once, few, many or a size class.

>TRBD1|TRBJ1-3|TRBV6-5|NA
TGTGCCAGCAGTATGGACAGGGCTGGAAACACCATATATTTT
CASSMDRAGNTIYF
>NA|TRBJ2-2|TRBV20-1|NA
TGCAGTGCTACCTCCACCGGGGAGCTGTTTTTT
CSATSTGELFF
>TRBD1|TRBJ1-1|TRBV15|NA
TGTGCCACCAGCAGAGCCGGGGACAGGGGATGGAGGAACACTGAAGCTTTCTTT
CATSRAGDRGWRNTEAFF
>NA|TRBJ1-1|TRBV7-3|once
TGTGCCAGCAGCTCGACACCGAACACTGAAGCTTTCTTT
CASSSTPNTEAFF
>TRBD2|TRBJ2-1|TRBV4-1|NA
TGCGCCAGCAGCCAAATCCTGAGGAGACTAGCGGGTAATAATGAGCAGTTCTTC
CASSQILRRLAGNNEQFF
>TRBD1|TRBJ2-1|TRBV30|NA
TGTGCCTACTTCGGGGCAGGGGGTTACAATGAGCAGTTCTTC
CAYFGAGGYNEQFF
>NA|TRBJ2-2|TRBV19|NA
TGTGCCAGTAGTATAGCGGGGAACACCGGGGAGCTGTTTTTT
CASSIAGNTGELFF
>TRBD2|TRBJ2-3|TRBV5-1|NA
TGCGCCAGCAGCTTACGAGCGGGAGTGTCAGATACGCAGTATTTT
CASSLRAGVSDTQYF
>NA|TRBJ2-1|TRBV19|once
TGTGCCACCTCCCTTGGAGGGGGCTTCTACAATGAGCAGTTCTTC
CATSLGGGFYNEQFF
>TRBD2|TRBJ2-2|TRBV9|NA
TGTGCCAGCACCCCACGGGAGGCAGGCCTAAACACCGGGGAGCTGTTTTTT
CASTPREAGLNTGELFF
>TRBD2|TRBJ2-7|TRBV4-1|NA
TGCGCCAGCAGCCTAGCCGCGGGAGGCTCCTCCTACGAGCAGTACTTC
CASSLAAGGSSYEQYF
>TRBD2|TRBJ2-1|TRBV19|NA
TGTGCCAGTAGTATAGAGTCAAGCGGGATAGGGTGGGATGAGCAGTTCTTC
CASSIESSGIGWDEQFF
>NA|TRBJ2-7|TRBV2|NA
TGTGCCAGCAGTGTAGAGGGGTATAGCGGAACCTACGAGCAGTACTTC
CASSVEGYSGTYEQYF
>NA|TRBJ1-4|TRBV7-7|NA
TGTGCTAGCAGCTTGGGACTCCGTAATGAAAAACTGTTTTTT
CASSLGLRNEKLFF
>TRBD1|TRBJ1-1|TRBV27|NA
TGTGCCAGCACGGACAGGGTTGGGACTGAAGCTTTCTTT
CASTDRVGTEAFF
>NA|TRBJ2-7|TRBV6-1|NA
TGTGCCAGCAGTGGTGGCGGGACGAGCTCCTACGAGCAGTACTTC
CASSGGGTSSYEQYF
>NA|TRBJ1-3|TRBV9|once
TGTGCCAGCAGCGTAGCAGGCTCTGGAAACACCATATATTTT
CASSVAGSGNTIYF
>TRBD2|TRBJ2-1|TRBV9|NA
TGTGCCAGCAGCCAGGGACTAGCGCACTACAATGAGCAGTTCTTC
CASSQGLAHYNEQFF
>NA|TRBJ1-4|TRBV28|NA
TGTGCCAGCGGTACAGGTTATGCAACTAATGAAAAACTGTTTTTT
CASGTGYATNEKLFF
>TRBD1|TRBJ1-2|TRBV7-9|NA
TGTGCCAGCAGCTTAGACACCCGGACAGGGGAATTGGGTTATGGCTACACCTTC
CASSLDTRTGELGYGYTF
>TRBD1|TRBJ1-5|TRBV5-1|NA
TGCGCCAGCAGCCCGACAGGGGGCCGACAGCCCCAGCATTTT
CASSPTGGRQPQHF
>NA|TRBJ1-1|TRBV30|few
TGTGCCTGGAGTGGTGGGGACTTTTTACCCCACACTGAAGCTTTCTTT
CAWSGGDFLPHTEAFF
>NA|TRBJ2-6|TRBV29-1|NA
TGCAGCGTTGAGGTGGCTAGTTCTGGGGCCAACGTCCTGACTTTC
CSVEVASSGANVLTF
>TRBD2|TRBJ2-7|TRBV11-1|NA
TGTGCCAGCAGCAAAACTAGCGGGGAAGACTACGAGCAGTACTTC
CASSKTSGEDYEQYF
>NA|TRBJ1-1|TRBV14|NA
TGTGCCAGCAGCCAACTAGTGAACACTGAAGCTTTCTTT
CASSQLVNTEAFF
>TRBD1|TRBJ2-7|TRBV5-8|once
TGTGCCAGCAGCTCCGGGACAGGGACCTACGAGCAGTACTTC
CASSSGTGTYEQYF
>NA|TRBJ2-5|TRBV2|NA
TGTGCCAGCAGTGAAGTGCCGGGACACCCCTGGGGGACCCAGTACTTC
CASSEVPGHPWGTQYF
>TRBD2|TRBJ2-1|TRBV30|NA
TGTGCCTGGTCCCGGACTAGCGGGAAGAACAATGAGCAGTTCTTC
CAWSRTSGKNNEQFF
>TRBD1|TRBJ2-1|TRBV25-1|NA
TGTGCCAGCTACGGGACAGGGGAGCCCTACAATGAGCAGTTCTTC
CASYGTGEPYNEQFF
>TRBD1|TRBJ2-7|TRBV10-3|NA
TGTGCCATCAGTCCCCTTGGACAGGGCGAGCAGTACTTC
CAISPLGQGEQYF
>TRBD1|TRBJ1-2|TRBV6-5|NA
TGTGCCAGCAGCCTCCGGGACAGTTATGGCTACACCTTC
CASSLRDSYGYTF
>NA|TRBJ2-1|TRBV7-2|NA
TGTGCCAGCAGCTTAGGGCGGGACTCCTACAATGAGCAGTTCTTC
CASSLGRDSYNEQFF
>TRBD2|TRBJ2-5|TRBV7-2|NA
TGTGCCAGCAGCTCCCGACTAGCGGAAGAGACCCAGTACTTC
CASSSRLAEETQYF
>TRBD2|TRBJ2-1|TRBV6-5|once
TGTGCCAGCAGCCTACTAGCGGGAGCCAGGGAGCAGTTCTTC
CASSLLAGAREQFF
>TRBD1|TRBJ1-2|TRBV27|NA
TGTGCCAGCAGCCTAGACAGGGGGGAGTTCTATGGCTACACCTTC
CASSLDRGEFYGYTF
>TRBD2|TRBJ2-1|TRBV27|NA
TGTGCCAGCAGTTCGGAGACTAGCGGCTCCTACAATGAGCAGTTCTTC
CASSSETSGSYNEQFF
>TRBD1|TRBJ2-1|TRBV11-2|NA
TGTGCCAGCAGCTCCCCCAGGGGGACCTACAATGAGCAGTTCTTC
CASSSPRGTYNEQFF
>NA|TRBJ2-7|TRBV15|NA
TGTGCCACCAGCAGAGATCATGCATTCCCCCCGGGTATGGGGCAGTACTTC
CATSRDHAFPPGMGQYF
>NA|TRBJ2-1|TRBV14|NA
TGTGCCAGCAGCCAATCCTCTGAGCCTTCCTCCTACAATGAGCAGTTCTTC
CASSQSSEPSSYNEQFF
>NA|TRBJ1-1|TRBV2|NA
TGTGCCAGCCCGAGGACAGAAACTGAAGCTTTCTTT
CASPRTETEAFF
>NA|TRBJ2-7|TRBV25-1|NA
TGTGCCAGCCGCCCCAGGGATTCTAGGGACGAGCAGTACTTC
CASRPRDSRDEQYF
>TRBD2|TRBJ2-1|TRBV2|NA
TGTGCCAGCAGTGAAGCTAGCGGGAGAAATGAGCAGTTCTTC
CASSEASGRNEQFF
>NA|TRBJ2-7|TRBV7-9|NA
TGTGCCAGCGGTAGCTCCTACGAGCAGTACTTC
CASGSSYEQYF
>NA|TRBJ1-5|TRBV16|NA
TGTGCCAGCAGCCAATCAAGTCCGAGGGGGTTTCTTCAGCCCCAGCATTTT
CASSQSSPRGFLQPQHF
>NA|TRBJ1-3|TRBV2|NA
TGTGCCAGCAGTGGGGCCCCCGAATCTGGAAACACCATATATTTT
CASSGAPESGNTIYF
>NA|TRBJ1-4|TRBV6-6|NA
TGTGCCAGCAAAGCGGCAACTAATGAAAAACTGTTTTTT
CASKAATNEKLFF
>TRBD2|TRBJ2-1|TRBV9|NA
TGTGCCAGCAGCGTCGTAGCGGGAGTGGATGAGCAGTTCTTC
CASSVVAGVDEQFF
>TRBD1|TRBJ2-3|TRBV14|NA
TGTGCCAGCAGCCAAGGCACAGGGGTGAACACAGATACGCAGTATTTT
CASSQGTGVNTDTQYF
>TRBD1|TRBJ2-4|TRBV7-2|NA
TGTGCCAGCAGACAAACCGGGACAGGTGGGACACTAGCCAAAAACATTCAGTACTTC
CASRQTGTGGTLAKNIQYF
>NA|TRBJ2-1|TRBV9|NA
TGTGCCAGCAGCGTAGCCGTAACAGGGAGCTCCTACAATGAGCAGTTCTTC
CASSVAVTGSSYNEQFF
>TRBD2|TRBJ2-1|TRBV27|NA
TGTGCCAGCAGTTCCTGGACTAGCGGGTACTACAATGAGCAGTTCTTC
CASSSWTSGYYNEQFF
>TRBD1|TRBJ2-5|TRBV6-6|NA
TGTGCCAGCACCCAGGGGGCGGAGACCCAGTACTTC
CASTQGAETQYF
>TRBD2|TRBJ2-5|TRBV7-3|NA
TGTGCCAGCAGCTTGGCGGGAGTGGGAGAGACCCAGTACTTC
CASSLAGVGETQYF
>TRBD2|TRBJ2-7|TRBV7-9|NA
TGTGCCAGCAGCTTAATGACGGGAGGGCCTTTTTACGAGCAGTACTTC
CASSLMTGGPFYEQYF